The 20 T cell receptor beta chains given below trace back to one sample, sequenced in a study of radiotherapy plus CTLA-4 blockade in lung cancer. Assay: immunoSEQ multiplex PCR; the TCRdb copy retains only in-frame clones and omits some. The data show 50,000 to 65,000 clones, roughly 80% seen once. The sequenced sample was peripheral blood, obtained from a patient treated with radiotherapy plus ipilimumab. All receptors come from a human donor with non-small cell lung cancer who had a complete response to radiotherapy plus ipilimumab.

V and J are TRBV4-2 and TRBJ2-1, with TRBD2 as a possible D gene (6 bases). V was trimmed by 1 base and J by 7 bases, leaving 17 bases between them. The CDR3 consists of 16 residues. Germline lookup yields CDR1 LGHNA and CDR2 YNFKEQ. DNA of the CDR3: TGTGCCAGCAGCCAAGCGGACGGGAGTTCCGGAAATGAGCAGTTCTTC. The encoded protein is CASSQADGSSGNEQFF.

The chain is built from TRBV4-1 and TRBJ2-4; TRBD2 might be the D (5 bases). This CDR3 is built from 16 residues. With 2 bases removed from V and 2 bases from J, the gap between germline ends came to 13 bases. Germline CDR1 MGHRA, CDR2 YSYEKL. This CDR3 reads CASSQPVAGSKNIQYF. The CDR3 nucleotides read TGCGCCAGCAGCCAACCCGTTGCGGGTTCCAAAAACATTCAGTACTTC.

The chain joins TRBV7-8 to TRBJ1-5; D might be TRBD1 (5 bases). The CDR3 has 16 residues. Germline V gene lookup returns CDR1 SGHVS and CDR2 FQNEAQ. V dropped 2 bases and J dropped 3 bases, with 14 bases sitting between them. The CDR3 loop is CASSLLGSGYNQPQHF. The CDR3 region has the DNA TGTGCCAGCAGCTTACTTGGGTCAGGGTACAATCAGCCCCAGCATTTT.

This clone was observed a handful of times. The CDR3 sequence is CASSYRQIGEAFF. The CDR3 DNA reads TGTGCCAGCAGTTATCGACAGATCGGAGAAGCTTTCTTT. The J gene is TRBJ1-1, the V gene TRBV6-6; tentatively, D is TRBD1 (5 bases). The V end was cut by 3 bases, the J end by 8 bases, with 13 bases between. Germline values: CDR1 MNHNY, CDR2 SVGAGI (reference sequence). There are 13 residues in the CDR3.

The V and J genes are TRBV7-8 and TRBJ2-7, with D perhaps TRBD1 (5 bases). The CDR3 loop spans 13 amino acids. Looked up from germline, CDR1 is SGHVS and CDR2 is FQNEAQ. V lost 1 base to trimming and J lost 4 bases, with 8 bases between them. The CDR3 sequence is CASSLEGKYEQYV. For the CDR3, the DNA is TGTGCCAGCAGCTTAGAGGGGAAATACGAGCAGTACGTC.

The chain has TRBV15 and TRBJ2-7; 9 bases are shared with TRBD1. The germline gives CDR1 LNHNV, CDR2 YYDKDF (reference sequence). The CDR3 length is 14 residues. With 0 bases clipped from V and 6 bases from J, the junction kept 3 bases outside the gene matches. CDR3: CATSREGQGREQYF. CDR3 nucleotide sequence: TGTGCCACCAGCAGAGAGGGACAGGGTCGCGAGCAGTACTTC.

The V and J genes are TRBV27 and TRBJ1-1, with 7 bases aligning to TRBD1. J lost 2 bases, V lost 0 bases, and 3 bases had no gene match. Germline V gene lookup returns CDR1 MNHEY and CDR2 SMNVEV (reference sequence). This CDR3 has 15 residues. The CDR3 sequence: CASSLSGGINTEAFF. In DNA, the CDR3 is TGTGCCAGCAGTTTATCAGGGGGCATCAACACTGAAGCTTTCTTT.

The V call is TRBV10-1, the J call TRBJ2-2, with 12 bases lining up with TRBD2. The CDR3 runs to 15 residues. Unmatched junction bases numbered 3, after V lost 4 bases and J lost 6 bases. Germline V lookup: CDR1 WNHNN, CDR2 SYGVQD (reference sequence). CDR3 nucleotides: TGCGCCAGCAGTGGGGGACTAGCGGGTGCCGGGGAGCTGTTTTTT. Protein: CASSGGLAGAGELFF.

Only one count was recorded for this clone. V and J are TRBV27 and TRBJ2-3; perhaps TRBD2 as D (5 bases). The V end was cut by 5 bases, the J end by 1 base, with 16 bases between. CDR3 length: 16 amino acids. Germline V gene lookup returns CDR1 MNHEY and CDR2 SMNVEV (reference sequence). In DNA, the CDR3 is TGTGCCAGCAGTCCCTCTTTCGGGATTGGCACAGATACGCAGTATTTT. Translating it yields CASSPSFGIGTDTQYF.

The chain employs TRBV10-3 and TRBJ1-2; 7 bases fit TRBD1. This CDR3 is 14 amino acids long. V shed 7 bases and J 3 bases; nucleotides not matched to a gene: 8. CDR1 is ENHRY and CDR2 is SYGVKD in the germline V gene. CDR3 amino acids: CAITGTGADYGYTF. The DNA for the CDR3 is TGTGCCATCACCGGCACAGGGGCGGACTATGGCTACACCTTC.

CDR3 bases: TGTGCCAGCAGCGTAGCGGGGGGGGCCAGCTCGATATACAATGAGCAGTTCTTC. Protein sequence: CASSVAGGASSIYNEQFF. The rearrangement uses TRBV9 and TRBJ2-1; 8 nucleotides agree with TRBD2. The CDR3 runs to 18 residues. V shed 0 bases and J 4 bases; nucleotides not matched to a gene: 12. CDR1 SGDLS and CDR2 YYNGEE come from the germline V gene.

The chain joins TRBV7-8 to TRBJ2-7; the D gene is possibly TRBD2 (5 bases). The CDR3 is 12 residues long. Trimming removed 5 bases from V and 4 bases from J, with 9 bases in between. Germline loops: CDR1 SGHVS, CDR2 FQNEAQ. The CDR3 DNA follows: TGTGCCAGCAGCGGGGAGATTTACGAGCAGTACTTC. Its translation: CASSGEIYEQYF. The full variable domain, its missing parts supplied by reference TRBV7-8 and TRBJ2-7, is GAGVSQSPRYKVAKRGQDVALRCDPISGHVSLFWYQQALGQGPEFLTYFQNEAQLDKSGLPSDRFFAERPEGSVSTLKIQRTQQEDSAVYLCASSGEIYEQYFGPGTRLTVT.

This clone appeared once. The chain joins TRBV20-1 to TRBJ2-1; D is perhaps TRBD1 (6 bases). The germline V gene has CDR1 DFQATT and CDR2 SNEGSKA (reference sequence). V lost 7 bases, J lost 8 bases, and 12 bases lay in between. The CDR3 totals 11 residues. The CDR3 DNA reads as TGCAGTGTCCAGGGGTTGGATGAGCAGTTCTTC. Translated, it gives CSVQGLDEQFF.

The J gene is TRBJ1-4, the V gene TRBV19; TRBD1 might be the D (5 bases). The germline V gene encodes CDR1 LNHDA and CDR2 SQIVND (reference sequence). The length of the CDR3 is 15 residues. V dropped 7 bases and J dropped 5 bases, with 17 bases sitting between them. The CDR3 reads CASTIRRAGNEKLFF. The CDR3 DNA follows: TGTGCCAGTACTATCCGGAGGGCAGGGAATGAAAAACTGTTTTTT.

The chain employs TRBV5-3 and TRBJ2-3; the match to TRBD2 covers 10 bases. TRBV5-3 is an ORF; its function is uncertain. V lost 7 bases, J lost 6 bases, and 11 bases stayed unmatched. CDR3 length equals 15 residues. The CDR3 DNA is TGTGCCAGATCACCGCTAGCGGGGGCCGGGGATACGCAGTATTTT. It is translated as CARSPLAGAGDTQYF.

The V and J genes are TRBV18 and TRBJ2-7; D might be TRBD1 (6 bases). This CDR3 has 14 amino acids. V shed 1 base and J shed 6 bases, with 13 bases lying between them. Germline CDR1 is KGHSH and CDR2 is LQKENI. CDR3 DNA: TGTGCCAGCTCACCACTAACAGGGTCCGGCGAGCAGTACGTC. Amino acid sequence: CASSPLTGSGEQYV.

The rearrangement uses TRBV5-1 and TRBJ2-6; possibly TRBD1 for D (5 bases). V dropped 1 base and J dropped 0 bases, with 11 bases sitting between them. Germline V gene sequence: CDR1 SGHRS, CDR2 YFSETQ. This CDR3 has 17 residues. As DNA, the CDR3 is TGCGCCAGCAGCTTGCAGGGAACGGCCTCTGGGGCCAACGTCCTGACTTTC. Amino acids: CASSLQGTASGANVLTF.

The V gene is TRBV19, the J gene TRBJ1-6; 8 bases map to TRBD1. Germline loops: CDR1 LNHDA, CDR2 SQIVND (reference sequence). CDR3 length: 15 residues. J was trimmed by 6 bases and V by 8 bases; bases with no gene match: 9. This CDR3 reads CASRQGRGRNSPLHF. The DNA of the CDR3 is TGTGCCAGTCGACAGGGGAGAGGTCGTAATTCACCCCTCCACTTT.

J is TRBJ1-1 and V is TRBV6-5, with TRBD1 as a possible D gene (5 bases). V was trimmed by 6 bases and J by 1 base, leaving 9 bases between them. This CDR3 comprises 13 residues. Looked up from germline, CDR1 is MNHEY and CDR2 is SVGAGI. The CDR3 nucleotides are TGTGCCAGCAGCCTCGGACAGAACACTGAAGCTTTCTTT. This gives the protein CASSLGQNTEAFF.

The rearrangement joins TRBV2 to TRBJ2-5; 7 nucleotides align to TRBD1. CDR1 SNHLY and CDR2 FYNNEI come from the germline V gene. V was pared by 8 bases and J by 3 bases, with 6 bases of the junction left unmatched. This CDR3 is built from 13 residues. CDR3 nucleotides: TGTGCCAGCGCGAGGGGGCAAAAAGAGACCCAGTACTTC. It is translated as CASARGQKETQYF.